One sample yielded the 8 T cell receptor beta chains listed below, sequenced in a study of shared clonotypes between healthy human individuals (dated by TCRdb to the early 2020s). Library preparation used the immunoSEQ multiplex PCR assay. This is the immuneACCESS table as TCRdb keeps it, with only in-frame sequences that have V and J called. A part of the clones is gone; compared with another copy, unresolved V genes explain less than half, and the rest is unexplained. Within this sample are about 1 million clones, with 70% to 80% of them counted one time only. Approximately 0.5% of the sample goes to the ten largest clones. What was sequenced was memory CD4+ T cells from PBMCs. Read against the paper, the sample's cell subset or site label means: CD45RA-negative fraction. Every receptor here comes from a man aged 18 to 29 in good health. Some clones in this sample may be carry-over from other donors' samples.

On this clone: The sample contains more than one DNA sequence encoding this CDR3. This chain uses TRBV9 with TRBJ2-1; D ambiguous. The V gene's germline CDR1 is SGDLS and CDR2 YYNGEE. The CDR3 runs to 15 residues. With 0 bases removed from V and 0 bases from J, the gap between germline ends came to 7 bases. CDR3 amino acids: CASSVASASYNEQFF. The DNA of the CDR3 is TGTGCCAGCAGCGTAGCCTCCGCCTCCTACAATGAGCAGTTCTTC.

This clone was found a few times. CDR3 sequence: CASSRTLHYTDTQYF. As DNA, the CDR3 is TGTGCCAGCAGCCGGACACTTCACTACACAGATACGCAGTATTTT. This sequence joins TRBV7-3 and TRBJ2-3; the D gene is possibly TRBD1 (5 bases). The V and J ends lost 5 bases and 2 bases respectively, with 14 bases between them. The CDR3 runs to 15 residues. Germline CDR1 is SGHTA and CDR2 is FQGTGA.

This clone has only one observation. The V and J genes are TRBV7-3 and TRBJ2-7; D might be TRBD1 (6 bases). The germline V and J ends were trimmed by 5 bases and 5 bases, with 16 bases remaining between them. The CDR3 runs 14 residues. Germline values: CDR1 SGHTA, CDR2 FQGTGA. The CDR3 spells CASSTKGVGDEQYF. DNA for the CDR3: TGTGCCAGCAGCACAAAGGGGGTTGGCGACGAGCAGTACTTC.

This chain joins TRBV30 and TRBJ2-3; TRBD2 aligns across 8 bases. This CDR3 has 15 amino acids. Trimming cost V 5 bases and J 0 bases; bases outside gene matches: 7. Germline loops: CDR1 GTSNPN, CDR2 SVGIG (reference sequence). The CDR3 loop reads CAWGRLATSTDTQYF. CDR3 coding DNA: TGTGCCTGGGGCAGACTAGCGACTAGCACAGATACGCAGTATTTT. The full variable domain, in which reference TRBV30 and TRBJ2-3 provide the parts outside the CDR3, is SQTIHQWPATLVQPVGSPLSLECTVEGTSNPNLYWYRQAAGRGLQLLFYSVGIGQISSEVPQNLSASRPQDRQFILSSKKLLLSDSGFYLCAWGRLATSTDTQYFGPGTRLTVL.

This clone was observed a single time. The chain carries TRBV5-1 and TRBJ1-2, with D perhaps TRBD1 (5 bases). The CDR3 totals 13 residues. CDR1 is SGHRS, CDR2 YFSETQ, per germline. V lost 4 bases and J lost 9, with 16 bases in between. The CDR3 sequence: CASSPGRALSYTF. CDR3 coding DNA: TGCGCCAGCAGCCCAGGGAGGGCGTTGAGCTACACCTTC.

The rearrangement uses TRBV6-4 and TRBJ2-1; TRBD2 might be the D (6 bases). Between the trimmed V and J ends, which lost 2 bases and 6 bases, there was a span of 8 bases. CDR1 and CDR2 (germline): MRHNA, SNTAGT. The CDR3 contains 13 residues. In nucleotides, the CDR3 is TGTGCCAGCAGTGACCCGACTAGCAATGAGCAGTTCTTC. It yields the protein CASSDPTSNEQFF.

This clone was detected only a few times. The sample holds other DNA sequences that translate to the same CDR3. CDR3 DNA: TGTGCCAGCTCACCGGGACAGCGGAACACTGAAGCTTTCTTT. It specifies CASSPGQRNTEAFF. V gene TRBV18 combines with J gene TRBJ1-1, with 7 positions matching TRBD1. The CDR3 length is 14 residues. Per germline, CDR1 KGHSH and CDR2 LQKENI. The J segment lost 1 base and the V segment lost 3 bases, leaving 2 bases of the junction unmatched.

The DNA of the CDR3 is TGCGCCAGCAGCCTCGGGCCGGGGGCGAGCTCCTACGAGCAGTACTTC. It yields the protein CASSLGPGASSYEQYF. The chain recombines TRBV4-3 with TRBJ2-7; D possibly matches TRBD1 or TRBD2 (6 bases each). The CDR3 has 16 amino acids. Per the germline V gene, CDR1 is LGHNA and CDR2 is YSLEER. Trimming pared 4 bases from V and 0 bases from J, leaving 16 bases between.